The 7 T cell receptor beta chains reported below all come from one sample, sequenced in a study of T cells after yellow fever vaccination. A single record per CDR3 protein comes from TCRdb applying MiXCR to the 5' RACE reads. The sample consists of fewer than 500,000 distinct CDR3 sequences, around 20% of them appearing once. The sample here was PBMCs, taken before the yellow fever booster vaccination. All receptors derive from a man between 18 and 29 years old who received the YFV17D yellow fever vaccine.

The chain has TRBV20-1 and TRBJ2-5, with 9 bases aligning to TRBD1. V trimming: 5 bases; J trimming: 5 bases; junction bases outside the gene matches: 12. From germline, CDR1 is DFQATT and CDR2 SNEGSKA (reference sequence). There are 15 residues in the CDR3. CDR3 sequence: CSASRPGTGWETQYF. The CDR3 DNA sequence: TGCAGTGCTTCGCGTCCCGGGACAGGGTGGGAGACCCAGTACTTC.

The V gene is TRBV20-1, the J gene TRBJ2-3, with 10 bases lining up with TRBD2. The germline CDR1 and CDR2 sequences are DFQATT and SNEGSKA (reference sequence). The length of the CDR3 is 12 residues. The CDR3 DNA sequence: TGCAGGACTAGCGGGTCCTCAGATACGCAGTATTTT. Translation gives CRTSGSSDTQYF.

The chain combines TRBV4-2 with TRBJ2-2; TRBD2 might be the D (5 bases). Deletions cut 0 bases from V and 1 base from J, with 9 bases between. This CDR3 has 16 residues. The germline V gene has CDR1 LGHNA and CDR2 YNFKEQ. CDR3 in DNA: TGTGCCAGCAGCCAAGACGCGGGCCTGAACACCGGGGAGCTGTTTTTT. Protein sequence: CASSQDAGLNTGELFF.

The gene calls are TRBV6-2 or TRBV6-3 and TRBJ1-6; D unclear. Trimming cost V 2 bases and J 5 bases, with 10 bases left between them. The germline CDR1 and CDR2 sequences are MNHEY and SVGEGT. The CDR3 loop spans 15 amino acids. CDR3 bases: TGTGCCAGCAGTTACGGAACAGCTCATAATTCACCCCTCCACTTT. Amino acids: CASSYGTAHNSPLHF.

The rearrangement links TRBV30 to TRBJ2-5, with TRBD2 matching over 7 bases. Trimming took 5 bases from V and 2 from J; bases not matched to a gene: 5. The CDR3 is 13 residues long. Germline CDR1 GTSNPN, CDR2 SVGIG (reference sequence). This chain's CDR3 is CAWSLGGQETQYF. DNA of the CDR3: TGTGCCTGGTCTTTGGGAGGGCAAGAGACCCAGTACTTC.

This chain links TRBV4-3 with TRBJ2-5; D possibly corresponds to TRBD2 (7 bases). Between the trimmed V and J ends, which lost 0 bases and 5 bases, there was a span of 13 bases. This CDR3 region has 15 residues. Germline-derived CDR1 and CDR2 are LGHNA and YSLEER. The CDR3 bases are TGCGCCAGCAGCCAAGATCCCGGGGGGCCGGAGACCCAGTACTTC. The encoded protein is CASSQDPGGPETQYF.

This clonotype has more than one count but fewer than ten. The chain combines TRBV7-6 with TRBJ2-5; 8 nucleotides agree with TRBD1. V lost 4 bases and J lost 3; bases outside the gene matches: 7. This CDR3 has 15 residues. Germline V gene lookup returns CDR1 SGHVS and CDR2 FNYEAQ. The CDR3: CASSSWTGSEETQYF. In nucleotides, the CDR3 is TGTGCCAGCAGCTCCTGGACAGGGAGCGAAGAGACCCAGTACTTC.